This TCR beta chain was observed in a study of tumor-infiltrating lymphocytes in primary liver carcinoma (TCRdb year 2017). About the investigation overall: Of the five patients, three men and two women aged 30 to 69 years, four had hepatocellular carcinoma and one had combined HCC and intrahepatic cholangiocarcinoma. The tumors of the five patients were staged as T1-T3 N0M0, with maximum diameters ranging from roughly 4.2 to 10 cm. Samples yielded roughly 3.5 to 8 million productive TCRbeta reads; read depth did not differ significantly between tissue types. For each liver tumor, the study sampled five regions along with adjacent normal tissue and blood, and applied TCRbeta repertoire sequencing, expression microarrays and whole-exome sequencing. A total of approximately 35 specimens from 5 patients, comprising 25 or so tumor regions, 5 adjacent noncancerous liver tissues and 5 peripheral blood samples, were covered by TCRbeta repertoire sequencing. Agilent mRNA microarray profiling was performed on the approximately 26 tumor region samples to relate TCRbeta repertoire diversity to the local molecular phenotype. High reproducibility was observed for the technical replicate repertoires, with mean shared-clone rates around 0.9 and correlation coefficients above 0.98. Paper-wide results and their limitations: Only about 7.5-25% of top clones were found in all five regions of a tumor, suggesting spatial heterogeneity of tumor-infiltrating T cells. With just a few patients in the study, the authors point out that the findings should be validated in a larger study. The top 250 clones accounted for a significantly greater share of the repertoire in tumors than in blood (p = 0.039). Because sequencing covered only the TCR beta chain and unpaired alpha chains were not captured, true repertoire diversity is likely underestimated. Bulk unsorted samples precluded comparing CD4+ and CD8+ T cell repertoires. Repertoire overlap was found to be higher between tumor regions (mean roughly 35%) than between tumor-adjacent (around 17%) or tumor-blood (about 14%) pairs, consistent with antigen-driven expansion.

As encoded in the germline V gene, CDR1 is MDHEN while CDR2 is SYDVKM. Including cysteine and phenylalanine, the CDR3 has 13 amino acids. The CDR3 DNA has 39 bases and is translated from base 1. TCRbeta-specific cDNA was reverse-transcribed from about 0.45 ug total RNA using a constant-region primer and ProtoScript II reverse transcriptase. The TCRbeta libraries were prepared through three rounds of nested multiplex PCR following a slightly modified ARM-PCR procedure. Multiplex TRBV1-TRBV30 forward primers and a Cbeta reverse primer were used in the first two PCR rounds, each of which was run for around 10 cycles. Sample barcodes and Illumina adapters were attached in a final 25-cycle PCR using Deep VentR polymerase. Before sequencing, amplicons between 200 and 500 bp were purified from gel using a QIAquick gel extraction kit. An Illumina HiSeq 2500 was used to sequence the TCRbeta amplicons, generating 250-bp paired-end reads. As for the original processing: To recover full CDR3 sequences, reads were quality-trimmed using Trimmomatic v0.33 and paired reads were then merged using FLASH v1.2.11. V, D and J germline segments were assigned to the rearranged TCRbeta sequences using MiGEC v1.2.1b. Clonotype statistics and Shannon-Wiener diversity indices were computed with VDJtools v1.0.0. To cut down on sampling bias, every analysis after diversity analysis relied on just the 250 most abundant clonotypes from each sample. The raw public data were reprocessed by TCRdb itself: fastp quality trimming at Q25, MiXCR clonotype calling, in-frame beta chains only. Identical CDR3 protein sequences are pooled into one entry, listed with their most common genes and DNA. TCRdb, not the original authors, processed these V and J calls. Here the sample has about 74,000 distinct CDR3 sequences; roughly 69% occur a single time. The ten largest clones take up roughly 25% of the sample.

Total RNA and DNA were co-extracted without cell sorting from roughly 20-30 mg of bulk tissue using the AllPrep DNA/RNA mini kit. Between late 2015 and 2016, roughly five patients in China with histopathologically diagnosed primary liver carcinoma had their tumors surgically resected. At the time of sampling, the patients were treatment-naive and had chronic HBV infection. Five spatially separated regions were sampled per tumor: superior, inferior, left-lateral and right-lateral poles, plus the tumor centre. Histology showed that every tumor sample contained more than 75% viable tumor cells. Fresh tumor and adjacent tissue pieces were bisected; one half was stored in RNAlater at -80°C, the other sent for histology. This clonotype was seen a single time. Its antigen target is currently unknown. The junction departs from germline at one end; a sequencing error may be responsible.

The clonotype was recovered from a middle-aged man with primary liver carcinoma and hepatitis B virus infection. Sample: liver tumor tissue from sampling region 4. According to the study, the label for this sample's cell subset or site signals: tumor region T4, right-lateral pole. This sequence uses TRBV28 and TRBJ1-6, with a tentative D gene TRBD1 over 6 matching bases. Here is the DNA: TGTGTCAGCGGTTTCAGGGGAGGATCACCCCTCCACTTT. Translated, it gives CVSGFRGGSPLHF.